The source of this T cell receptor beta chain is a study of monozygotic twins with inflammatory bowel disease. Overall study findings and caveats: With others, IBD patients shared fewer clonotypes than healthy twins did, especially with disease activity.

With regard to this clonotype: No antigen is known for it.

The length of the CDR3 is 13 residues. CDR1 and CDR2 from the germline V gene are MDHEN and SYDVKM. cDNA was made in eight separate reactions per sample. TCRdb reprocessed the 5' RACE reads and reports one entry per CDR3 protein, with no DNA. Recorded for this sample: 350,000 to 550,000 distinct CDR3 sequences. This sequence was found in a human donor with ulcerative colitis or Crohn's disease, or a healthy co-twin of an affected twin (not recorded which). The sequenced sample consisted of blood. This chain links TRBV28 with TRBJ2-5. CDR3 residues: CASSLPRQETQYF.